This is a list of T cell receptor beta chains from one sample in a study of blood T cell repertoires in COVID-19. Assay used: immunoSEQ multiplex PCR; TCRdb lists only in-frame clones, some missing. The sample carries approximately 90,000 clones, 72% recorded once. Sequenced material: peripheral blood. The source of these receptors is a woman aged 80 or over with acute or convalescent COVID-19. CDR3s include the opening cysteine and the closing phenylalanine or tryptophan. A D gene is named only where the DNA matches it firmly. Clone size appears in some rows only: once, few, many, or a class for an expanded clone.

V gene	clone size	CDR3 length	J gene	D gene	CDR3 protein	CDR3 DNA
TRBV2	once	13	TRBJ2-1	.	CASKQETDNEQFF	TGTGCCAGCAAACAGGAGACGGACAATGAGCAGTTCTTC
TRBV19	.	14	TRBJ1-2	.	CASSIETDDYGYTF	TGTGCCAGTAGTATAGAGACAGACGACTATGGCTACACCTTC
TRBV27	.	13	TRBJ1-2	TRBD1	CASSSRTGVGYTF	TGTGCCAGCAGTTCCCGGACAGGGGTAGGCTACACCTTC
TRBV6-6	once	15	TRBJ1-5	TRBD1	CASSYSQGRSQPQHF	TGTGCCAGCAGTTACTCACAGGGGCGGTCTCAGCCCCAGCATTTT
TRBV10-3	.	12	TRBJ2-7	TRBD1	CAISESQGARDF	TGTGCCATCAGTGAGTCTCAGGGGGCACGGGACTTC
TRBV6-6	.	14	TRBJ2-7	.	CASRQTGPSYEQYF	TGTGCCAGCAGACAGACAGGTCCCTCCTACGAGCAGTACTTC
TRBV18	.	17	TRBJ2-3	TRBD2	CASSRSFSGGDTDTQYF	TGTGCCAGCTCACGATCGTTCTCGGGGGGGGACACAGATACGCAGTATTTT
TRBV2	.	14	TRBJ1-4	.	CATGREAYNEKLFF	TGTGCCACCGGGAGGGAGGCCTATAATGAAAAACTGTTTTTT
TRBV13	.	15	TRBJ1-5	.	CASGPPGEMDQPQHF	TGTGCCAGCGGCCCGCCGGGTGAGATGGATCAGCCCCAGCATTTT
TRBV28	.	13	TRBJ1-2	.	CASSLQEGDGYTF	TGTGCCAGCAGTTTACAAGAGGGGGACGGCTACACCTTC
TRBV6-2/TRBV6-3	.	16	TRBJ1-2	TRBD1	CASSYGDRDDNYGYTF	TGTGCCAGCAGTTACGGCGACAGGGATGATAACTATGGCTACACCTTC
TRBV28	.	15	TRBJ2-4	TRBD1	CASSSSSTGSNIQYF	TGTGCCAGCAGTTCCTCCTCGACAGGGAGTAACATTCAGTACTTC
TRBV5-1	few	14	TRBJ1-1	TRBD1	CASSYNRGDTEAFF	TGCGCCAGCAGTTATAACAGGGGGGACACTGAAGCTTTCTTT
TRBV28	.	16	TRBJ2-7	TRBD2	CASRFPGTRGGYEQYF	TGTGCCAGCAGATTTCCAGGGACCCGGGGGGGGTACGAGCAGTACTTC
TRBV7-3	few	12	TRBJ1-2	.	CASKGTFYGYTF	TGTGCCAGCAAGGGGACATTCTATGGCTACACCTTC
TRBV11-2	.	13	TRBJ1-1	TRBD1	CASSLDRTGDAFF	TGTGCCAGCAGCTTAGATCGGACAGGGGATGCTTTCTTT
TRBV15	once	16	TRBJ2-1	.	CATNQLGVSRGNEQFF	TGTGCCACCAACCAGCTGGGTGTGTCTAGAGGAAATGAGCAGTTCTTC
TRBV5-6	.	16	TRBJ1-5	.	CASSLAWEGGNQPQHF	TGTGCCAGCAGCTTGGCGTGGGAAGGGGGCAATCAGCCCCAGCATTTT
TRBV5-1	.	15	TRBJ2-5	TRBD1	CASSLSGQGSETQYF	TGCGCCAGCAGCTTGTCGGGACAGGGGTCTGAGACCCAGTACTTC
TRBV28	.	15	TRBJ1-6	.	CASSLVFQYNSPLHF	TGTGCCAGCAGTTTAGTCTTTCAGTATAATTCACCCCTCCACTTT
TRBV7-2	.	14	TRBJ1-6	.	CASSLTVTGSPLHF	TGTGCCAGCAGCTTAACTGTGACGGGTTCACCCCTCCACTTT
TRBV9	once	15	TRBJ1-5	TRBD1	CASSDGQGSNQPQHF	TGTGCCAGCAGCGACGGACAGGGCAGCAATCAGCCCCAGCATTTT
TRBV14	.	16	TRBJ1-4	.	CASSPRVTGTNEKLFF	TGTGCCAGCAGCCCCCGTGTTACAGGGACTAATGAAAAACTGTTTTTT
TRBV28	.	15	TRBJ1-5	.	CASSTPGQGISSQHF	TGTGCCAGCAGTACCCCCGGGCAGGGGATCAGCTCCCAGCATTTT
TRBV12-5	.	18	TRBJ2-3	TRBD2	CASGLVGRAGGFEDTQYF	TGTGCTAGTGGTTTGGTAGGGCGAGCGGGGGGTTTCGAAGATACGCAGTATTTT
TRBV28	.	13	TRBJ1-2	.	CASSLGAATGYTF	TGTGCCAGCAGTTTAGGGGCAGCCACAGGCTACACCTTC
TRBV28	.	16	TRBJ1-1	TRBD1	CASRTTGAWMNTEAFF	TGTGCCAGCAGGACTACAGGGGCTTGGATGAACACTGAAGCTTTCTTT
TRBV3-1/TRBV3-2	.	17	TRBJ2-6	.	CASSQDTGFSGANVLTF	TGTGCCAGCAGCCAAGACACTGGTTTCTCTGGGGCCAACGTCCTGACTTTC
TRBV7-6	.	15	TRBJ1-4	.	CASSGGATTNEKLFF	TGTGCCAGCAGCGGGGGGGCAACAACTAATGAAAAACTGTTTTTT
TRBV4-3	.	15	TRBJ1-4	.	CASSKGGQMREKLFF	TGCGCCAGCAGCAAAGGCGGACAGATGAGGGAAAAACTGTTTTTT
TRBV9	once	16	TRBJ1-2	TRBD1	CASSVDVLGGSYGYTF	TGTGCCAGCAGCGTAGATGTTTTAGGGGGCAGTTATGGCTACACCTTC
TRBV6-1	.	17	TRBJ2-2	.	CASSEPYRTANTGELFF	TGTGCCAGCAGTGAACCATACCGGACAGCGAACACCGGGGAGCTGTTTTTT
TRBV7-2	.	15	TRBJ2-2	TRBD2	CASSSGGANTGELFF	TGTGCCAGCAGTTCCGGGGGGGCGAACACCGGGGAGCTGTTTTTT
TRBV5-4	.	14	TRBJ2-5	.	CASSLTSSRETQYF	TGTGCCAGCAGCTTGACGTCTAGCAGAGAGACCCAGTACTTC
TRBV6-5	once	12	TRBJ1-1	.	CASRTGPTEAFF	TGTGCCAGCAGAACAGGGCCCACTGAAGCTTTCTTT
TRBV2	medium-sized	13	TRBJ2-5	.	CASTTTRRETQYF	TGTGCCAGCACTACTACTAGGAGGGAGACCCAGTACTTC
TRBV6-5	.	13	TRBJ2-5	.	CASMRVGGETQYF	TGTGCCAGTATGAGGGTGGGAGGAGAGACCCAGTACTTC
TRBV30	.	13	TRBJ2-1	.	CAWSAGQYNEQFF	TGTGCCTGGAGCGCTGGACAGTACAATGAGCAGTTCTTC
TRBV6-5	.	13	TRBJ1-2	TRBD1	CASRETGSYGYTF	TGTGCCAGCAGGGAGACAGGGAGCTATGGCTACACCTTC
TRBV5-1	.	15	TRBJ1-1	.	CASSFVIGAATEAFF	TGCGCCAGCAGCTTCGTAATAGGGGCCGCGACTGAAGCTTTCTTT
TRBV7-6	few	15	TRBJ1-6	TRBD1	CASAPGPGGQSPLHF	TGTGCCAGCGCTCCGGGCCCAGGGGGACAATCACCCCTCCACTTT
TRBV28	few	14	TRBJ1-1	TRBD1	CASRRTGGSAEAFF	TGTGCCAGCAGAAGGACAGGGGGCAGCGCTGAAGCTTTCTTT
TRBV21-1	.	15	TRBJ2-7	.	CASSFNPGYSYEQYF	TGTGCCAGCAGCTTTAACCCCGGTTACTCCTACGAGCAGTACTTC
TRBV6-2/TRBV6-3	.	16	TRBJ1-1	.	CASSTTGESAVTEAFF	TGTGCCAGCAGTACCACCGGTGAGAGTGCGGTCACTGAAGCTTTCTTT
TRBV27	many	14	TRBJ1-1	.	CASTLSRGNTEAFF	TGTGCCAGCACCCTCTCCAGGGGAAACACTGAAGCTTTCTTT
TRBV28	once	17	TRBJ2-3	TRBD2	CASSNGLAGVGADTQYF	TGTGCCAGCAGTAACGGACTAGCGGGGGTGGGTGCAGATACGCAGTATTTT
TRBV7-3	.	15	TRBJ1-6	.	CASSLSLGSNSPLHF	TGTGCCAGCAGCTTAAGCCTCGGGTCCAATTCACCCCTCCACTTT
TRBV27	.	13	TRBJ1-2	.	CASRPQGNYGYTF	TGTGCCAGCAGACCGCAGGGTAACTATGGCTACACCTTC
TRBV6-5	.	14	TRBJ1-4	.	CASRYDRFNEKLFF	TGTGCCAGCAGATACGACAGGTTTAATGAAAAACTGTTTTTT
TRBV6-5	.	14	TRBJ1-6	.	CASSYSTGGSPLHF	TGTGCCAGCAGTTACTCTACGGGGGGATCACCCCTCCACTTT
TRBV28	.	14	TRBJ2-5	.	CASSLPASGETQYF	TGTGCCAGCAGTTTACCAGCATCGGGGGAGACCCAGTACTTC
TRBV7-9	few	15	TRBJ2-5	TRBD1	CATIRDRGLQETQYF	TGTGCCACCATCCGGGACAGGGGCCTTCAAGAGACCCAGTACTTC
TRBV19	.	13	TRBJ1-2	.	CASSTGQPLGYTF	TGTGCCAGTAGTACAGGACAGCCTCTGGGCTACACCTTC
TRBV5-5	few	14	TRBJ1-5	.	CASSSEGGNQPQHF	TGTGCCAGCAGCTCCGAGGGGGGGAATCAGCCCCAGCATTTT
TRBV4-1	medium-sized	14	TRBJ1-4	.	CASSLLFPGEKLFF	TGCGCCAGCAGCCTATTGTTTCCGGGGGAAAAACTGTTTTTT
TRBV9	.	14	TRBJ1-1	.	CASSVGGENTEAFF	TGTGCCAGCAGCGTTGGGGGCGAGAACACTGAAGCTTTCTTT
TRBV6-6	.	14	TRBJ2-1	.	CASSYSRMSNEQFF	TGTGCCAGCAGTTACTCGAGGATGTCTAATGAGCAGTTCTTC
TRBV5-1	.	15	TRBJ1-2	TRBD1	CASSLENRGRYGYTF	TGCGCCAGCAGCTTGGAAAACAGGGGAAGGTATGGCTACACCTTC
TRBV30	few	14	TRBJ1-5	.	CAWSPTASNQPQHF	TGTGCCTGGAGTCCGACAGCTAGCAATCAGCCCCAGCATTTT
TRBV7-9	.	14	TRBJ2-1	.	CASSSILGASEQFF	TGTGCCAGCAGCTCGATCTTGGGGGCGAGTGAGCAGTTCTTC